This T cell receptor beta chain was identified during a study of blood T cell repertoires in COVID-19. At the level of the study: Acute-phase and convalescent COVID-19 samples originated in the United States, Italy and Spain.

The length of the CDR3 is 13 residues. Germline CDR1 MNHEY, CDR2 SVGAGI. V lost 3 bases to trimming and J lost 5 bases, with 10 bases between them. Clones were read by immunoSEQ multiplex PCR, and TCRdb kept only the in-frame ones, dropping some. The repertoire holds about 72,000 clones, 82% seen once, with about 19% in the top ten. The sequence was obtained from a human donor in a cohort sampled during active COVID-19. V usage is TRBV6-5 and J usage is TRBJ1-1, with D possibly TRBD1 on 5 matching bases. Sequencing was carried out using peripheral blood. The chain's CDR3 is CASSYATGTEAFF. The CDR3 region has the DNA TGTGCCAGCAGTTATGCTACAGGTACTGAAGCTTTCTTT.